The 22 T cell receptor beta chains listed next were all sequenced from one sample in a study of blood T cell repertoires in COVID-19. TCRdb's table, derived via immunoSEQ multiplex PCR, lists solely in-frame clones and lacks some. The profile shows about 98,000 clones, approximately 82% of them singletons. The specimen sequenced was peripheral blood. These receptors came from a man in his sixties with acute or convalescent COVID-19.

The CDR3 here is CASSYSWGLNTEAFF. The CDR3 nucleotides read TGTGCCAGCAGTTACTCGTGGGGCTTGAACACTGAAGCTTTCTTT. The chain combines TRBV6-5 with TRBJ1-1; the D gene is possibly TRBD1 (5 bases). CDR1 is MNHEY, CDR2 SVGAGI, per germline. V was shortened by 0 bases and J by 0 bases, with 8 bases between the two germline ends. The length of the CDR3 is 15 residues.

The J gene is TRBJ2-7, the V gene TRBV19, with TRBD1 matching 7 bases. The length of the CDR3 is 14 residues. V lost 8 bases to trimming and J lost 0 bases; unmatched junction nucleotides: 7. Germline CDR1 is LNHDA and CDR2 is SQIVND (reference sequence). The CDR3 bases are TGTGCCAGTCCAGGGGGTTTTAGCTCCTACGAGCAGTACTTC. Translated, it gives CASPGGFSSYEQYF.

The chain carries TRBV6-5 and TRBJ1-2, with 11 bases matching TRBD1. The J segment lost 7 bases and the V segment lost 2 bases, leaving 9 bases of the junction unmatched. Germline V CDR1 and CDR2: MNHEY, SVGAGI. This CDR3 region has 16 residues. The CDR3 sequence: CASSYGPGQGVSGYTF. CDR3 in DNA: TGTGCCAGCAGTTACGGTCCGGGACAGGGGGTTAGTGGCTACACCTTC.

The CDR3 sequence is CSATGLAGPFF. The CDR3 DNA reads as TGCAGTGCTACGGGACTAGCGGGGCCGTTCTTC. The J gene is TRBJ2-1, the V gene TRBV20-1; 13 bases match TRBD2. This CDR3 spans 11 amino acids. The junction had 3 bases not matched to a gene; V was cut back by 4 bases and J by 15 bases. CDR1 is DFQATT and CDR2 is SNEGSKA in the germline V gene (reference sequence).

The chain combines TRBV7-3 with TRBJ2-1, with TRBD2 matching 14 bases. The trim removed 0 bases at V and 4 bases at J, leaving 8 bases unmatched. CDR1 SGHTA and CDR2 FQGTGA come from the germline V gene. This CDR3 has 19 residues. CDR3 nucleotides: TGTGCCAGCAGCTTAACCCCAAGGGGGACTAGCGGGGGATACAATGAGCAGTTCTTC. The encoded protein is CASSLTPRGTSGGYNEQFF. The variable domain in full, with the rest retrieved from reference TRBV7-3 and TRBJ2-1, is GAGVSQTPSNKVTEKGKYVELRCDPISGHTALYWYRQSLGQGPEFLIYFQGTGAADDSGLPNDRFFAVRPEGSVSTLKIQRTERGDSAVYLCASSLTPRGTSGGYNEQFFGPGTRLTVL.

This clone was found a few times. The gene calls are TRBV5-1 and TRBJ2-2, with 11 bases that match TRBD1. After removal of 3 bases from V and 7 bases from J, the junction contained 8 bases not matched to a gene. CDR3 length: 16 residues. The germline V gene encodes CDR1 SGHRS and CDR2 YFSETQ. CDR3 sequence: CASSSGQGARIGELFF. As DNA, the CDR3 is TGCGCCAGCAGCTCCGGACAGGGGGCGCGGATCGGGGAGCTGTTTTTT.

The chain has TRBV10-2 and TRBJ2-3, with 8 bases that match TRBD1. J gave up 2 bases and V 6 bases, and 13 bases lay outside the gene matches. Per the germline V gene, CDR1 is WSHSY and CDR2 is SAAADI. The CDR3 has 17 residues. CDR3 nucleotide sequence: TGCGCCAGCAGACCCACCGTCGGACAGGGATCCACAGATACGCAGTATTTT. It is translated as CASRPTVGQGSTDTQYF.

The chain employs TRBV15 and TRBJ2-2, with D tentatively TRBD2 (5 bases). Looked up from germline, CDR1 is LNHNV and CDR2 is YYDKDF (reference sequence). This CDR3 contains 15 residues. Trimming took off 3 bases at V and 6 bases at J, with 14 bases between the two ends. Here the CDR3 DNA reads TGTGCCACCAGCAGGGAGCGAGGGATACCCGGGGAGCTGTTTTTT. Translation gives CATSRERGIPGELFF.

This clone showed up just once. V gene TRBV21-1 combines with J gene TRBJ2-7; no check of the table's D call, TRBD1, against the DNA was made. TRBV21-1 has pseudogene status. The CDR3 runs to 13 residues. This CDR3 reads CASSEGAGAGQYV. CDR3 bases: TGTGCCAGCAGCGAAGGGGCAGGGGCCGGGCAGTACGTC.

J is TRBJ1-2 and V is TRBV5-4; D is perhaps TRBD1 (5 bases). CDR3 length equals 12 residues. The V end was cut by 3 bases, the J end by 5 bases, with 8 bases between. In germline, CDR1 is SGHNT, CDR2 YYREEE (reference sequence). The CDR3 DNA follows: TGTGCCAGCAGCTCGGACACTTATGGCTACACCTTC. It translates to CASSSDTYGYTF.

The chain recombines TRBV24-1 with TRBJ2-5, with D perhaps matching TRBD2 (5 bases). The CDR3 is 15 amino acids. Trimming removed 5 bases from V and 2 bases from J, with 14 bases in between. Germline values: CDR1 KGHDR, CDR2 SFDVKD. This CDR3 is CATSGSLGEQETQYF. DNA of the CDR3: TGTGCCACCAGTGGTAGTTTGGGAGAACAAGAGACCCAGTACTTC.

This clone was detected once. The chain couples TRBV27 to TRBJ1-5, with TRBD1 identical over 8 bases. V lost 5 bases to trimming and J lost 0 bases; unmatched junction nucleotides: 9. The CDR3 runs 17 residues. Germline V gene sequence: CDR1 MNHEY, CDR2 SMNVEV (reference sequence). The CDR3 DNA is TGTGCCAGCAGTCTCTGGACAGGGCGGCGTAGCAATCAGCCCCAGCATTTT. Residues: CASSLWTGRRSNQPQHF.

The chain joins TRBV18 to TRBJ1-2; D call uncertain. In germline, CDR1 is KGHSH, CDR2 LQKENI. With 6 bases removed from V and 4 bases from J, the gap between germline ends came to 18 bases. The CDR3 has 15 residues. The CDR3 nucleotides are TGTGCCAGCTCCTTGAATTTGGAGAGCCCCTATGGCTACACCTTC. Translation: CASSLNLESPYGYTF.

This chain links TRBV6-5 with TRBJ2-7; D not resolved. V was pared by 9 bases and J by 3 bases, with 15 bases between. This CDR3 contains 13 residues. In germline, CDR1 is MNHEY, CDR2 SVGAGI. This CDR3 is CASWADLYYEQYF. The DNA for the CDR3 is TGTGCCAGTTGGGCAGATCTTTACTACGAGCAGTACTTC.

The V gene is TRBV7-8, the J gene TRBJ1-1; D gene ambiguous. CDR1 SGHVS and CDR2 FQNEAQ come from the germline V gene. The V end was cut by 2 bases, the J end by 7 bases, with 11 bases between. The CDR3 has 13 residues. The CDR3 loop reads CASSLQAQNEAFF. In DNA, the CDR3 is TGTGCCAGCAGCTTACAAGCGCAGAATGAAGCTTTCTTT.

J is TRBJ1-5 and V is TRBV29-1, with D unresolved. CDR1 is SQVTM and CDR2 is ANQGSEA in the germline V gene. The CDR3 consists of 12 residues. The V gene lost 7 bases and the J gene lost 7 bases, with 14 bases spanning the gap. This CDR3 is CSAGEREQPQHF. The CDR3 DNA is TGCAGCGCCGGGGAACGAGAACAGCCCCAGCATTTT.

The genes are TRBV30 and TRBJ2-6, with D possibly TRBD2 on 5 matching bases. The germline CDR1 and CDR2 sequences are GTSNPN and SVGIG (reference sequence). V gave up 5 bases and J gave up 1 base, with 9 bases separating them. The CDR3 spans 14 residues. This CDR3 reads CAWEGSSGANVLTF. The CDR3 nucleotides are TGTGCCTGGGAGGGAAGTTCTGGGGCCAACGTCCTGACTTTC.

V usage is TRBV11-2 and J usage is TRBJ1-2; D remains unclear. Trimming took 5 bases from V and 10 from J, leaving 14 bases between them. This CDR3 comprises 12 residues. Germline values: CDR1 SGHAT, CDR2 FQNNGV. CDR3 region: CASSPRTYSYTF. The CDR3 DNA is TGTGCCAGCAGCCCCCGGACTTATTCCTACACCTTC.

The V and J genes are TRBV7-8 and TRBJ2-1, with 12 bases that match TRBD1. The V and J ends lost 6 bases and 10 bases, in that order; junction bases with no gene match: 7. This CDR3 is built from 14 residues. Germline V CDR1 and CDR2: SGHVS, FQNEAQ. The CDR3 sequence is CASSWDRGRGEQFF. CDR3 DNA: TGTGCCAGCAGTTGGGACAGGGGGCGAGGGGAGCAGTTCTTC.

Remarks on this clone: An end of the junction differs from the germline gene, which may be a read error. The chain has TRBV7-7 and TRBJ2-5, with a weak D call TRBD2 (5 bases). This CDR3 is built from 16 residues. Germline values: CDR1 SSHAT, CDR2 FNYEAQ (reference sequence). Here the CDR3 DNA reads TGTGCTAGCAGCTTAGCGCTCCAGACGGGACAAGAGACCCAGTACTTC. This translates into CASSLALQTGQETQYF.

The chain couples TRBV19 to TRBJ1-3; possible D gene TRBD1, 5 bases. This CDR3 contains 16 residues. V lost 5 bases, J lost 3 bases, and 17 bases lay in between. Germline assignment: CDR1 LNHDA and CDR2 SQIVND (reference sequence). The CDR3 protein is CASSYAASQGGNTIYF. The CDR3 nucleotides read TGTGCCAGTAGTTACGCCGCATCTCAGGGTGGAAACACCATATATTTT.

V and J are TRBV7-2 and TRBJ2-7; a weak D match, TRBD2 (5 bases). Germline CDR1 reads SGHTA; CDR2 reads FQGNSA. Trimming pared 1 base from V and 2 bases from J, leaving 15 bases between. This CDR3 has 16 residues. This CDR3 reads CASSLDGGLRAYEQYV. CDR3 sequence (DNA): TGTGCCAGCAGCTTAGACGGCGGTCTGAGGGCCTACGAGCAGTACGTC.